This T cell receptor (beta chain) was captured by sequencing in a study of T cell clonality in common variable immunodeficiency. Study-wide results and caveats: Fewer TCRbeta clones were shared among CVID subjects than controls. Links between repertoire features and CVID complications were heterogeneity-limited.

Measured with immunoSEQ multiplex PCR; TCRdb has only the in-frame clones, and not every one. This set yields about 43,000 clones and no singletons; the top ten hold around 2.1%. Germline CDR1 ENHRY, CDR2 SYGVKD. Trimming stripped 7 bases from V and 1 base from J, with 10 bases between. CDR3 length: 13 residues. This clone was detected ten times or more. What it binds is unknown. The CDR3 end is not reached by the read, which stops 3 residues before it; the germline J gene fills it in. Sequencing was done on a sample of peripheral blood mononuclear cells. The TCR originated in a person aged 18 to 70 in good health. The chain uses TRBV10-3 and TRBJ1-1; no clear D. The CDR3 spells CAITNDKNTEAFF. The sequenced part of the CDR3 DNA is TGTGCCATCACTAACGACAAGAACACTGAA.